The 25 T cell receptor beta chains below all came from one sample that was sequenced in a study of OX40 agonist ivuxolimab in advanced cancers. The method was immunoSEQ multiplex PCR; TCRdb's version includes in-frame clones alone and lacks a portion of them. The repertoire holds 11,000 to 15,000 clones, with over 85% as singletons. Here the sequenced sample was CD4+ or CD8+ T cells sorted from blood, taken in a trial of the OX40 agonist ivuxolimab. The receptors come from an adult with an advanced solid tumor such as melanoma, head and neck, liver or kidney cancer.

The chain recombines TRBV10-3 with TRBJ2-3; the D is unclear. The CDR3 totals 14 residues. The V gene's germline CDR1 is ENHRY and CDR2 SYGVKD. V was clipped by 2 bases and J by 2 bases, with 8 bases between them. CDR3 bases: TGTGCCATCAGTGAGATACAGACCACAGATACGCAGTATTTT. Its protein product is CAISEIQTTDTQYF.

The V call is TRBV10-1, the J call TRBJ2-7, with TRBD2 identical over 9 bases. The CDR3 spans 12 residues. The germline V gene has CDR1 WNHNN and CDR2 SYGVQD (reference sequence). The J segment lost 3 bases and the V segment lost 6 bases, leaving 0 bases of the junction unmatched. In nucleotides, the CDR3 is TGCGCCAGCAGGACTAGCGGCTACGAGCAGTACTTC. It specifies CASRTSGYEQYF.

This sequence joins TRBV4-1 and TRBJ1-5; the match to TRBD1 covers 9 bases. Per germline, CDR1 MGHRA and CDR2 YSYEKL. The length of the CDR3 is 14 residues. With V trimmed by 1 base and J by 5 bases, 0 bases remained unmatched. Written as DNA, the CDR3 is TGCGCCAGCAGCCAAGGGACAGGGGATCAGCCCCAGCATTTT. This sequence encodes CASSQGTGDQPQHF.

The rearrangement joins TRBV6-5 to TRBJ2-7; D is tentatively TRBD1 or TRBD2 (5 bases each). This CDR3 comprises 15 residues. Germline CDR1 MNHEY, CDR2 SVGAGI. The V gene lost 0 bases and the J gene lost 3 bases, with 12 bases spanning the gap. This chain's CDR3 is CASSYSITGLYEQYF. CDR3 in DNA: TGTGCCAGCAGTTACTCGATCACAGGACTCTACGAGCAGTACTTC.

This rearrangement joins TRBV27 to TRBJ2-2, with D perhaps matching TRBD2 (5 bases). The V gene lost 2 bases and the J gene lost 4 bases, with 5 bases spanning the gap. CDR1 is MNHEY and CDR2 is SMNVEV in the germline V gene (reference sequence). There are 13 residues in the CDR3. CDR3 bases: TGTGCCAGCAGTTTAGCGGGCACCGGGGAGCTGTTTTTT. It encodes CASSLAGTGELFF.

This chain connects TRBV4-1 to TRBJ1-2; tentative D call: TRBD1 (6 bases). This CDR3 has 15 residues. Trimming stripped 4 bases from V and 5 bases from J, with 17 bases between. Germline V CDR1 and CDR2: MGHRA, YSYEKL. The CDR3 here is CASSLRWGGKYGYTF. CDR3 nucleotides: TGCGCCAGCAGCCTTCGTTGGGGGGGCAAGTATGGCTACACCTTC.

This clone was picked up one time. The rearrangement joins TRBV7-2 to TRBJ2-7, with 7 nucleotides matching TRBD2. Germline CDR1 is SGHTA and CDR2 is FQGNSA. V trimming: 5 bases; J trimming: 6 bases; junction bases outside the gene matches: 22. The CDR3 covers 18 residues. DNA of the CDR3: TGTGCCAGCAGCGCAAGTATCATTGCCAGCGGGATATCTAGCGAGCAGTACTTC. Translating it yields CASSASIIASGISSEQYF. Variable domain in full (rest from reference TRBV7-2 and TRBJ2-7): GAGVSQSPSNKVTEKGKDVELRCDPISGHTALYWYRQSLGQGLEFLIYFQGNSAPDKSGLPSDRFSAERTGGSVSTLTIQRTQQEDSAVYLCASSASIIASGISSEQYFGPGTRLTVT.

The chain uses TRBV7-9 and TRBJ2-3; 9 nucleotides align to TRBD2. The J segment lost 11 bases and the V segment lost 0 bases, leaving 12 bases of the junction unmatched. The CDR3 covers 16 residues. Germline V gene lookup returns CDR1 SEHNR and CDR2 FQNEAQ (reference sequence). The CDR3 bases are TGTGCCAGCAGCTTAGCGGGACTAGCCTCCAATGTAGGGCAGTATTTT. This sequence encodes CASSLAGLASNVGQYF.

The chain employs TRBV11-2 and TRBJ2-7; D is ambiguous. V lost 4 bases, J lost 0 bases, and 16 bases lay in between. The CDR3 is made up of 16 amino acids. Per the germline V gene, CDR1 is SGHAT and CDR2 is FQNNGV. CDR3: CASSSIERLSSYEQYF. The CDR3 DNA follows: TGTGCCAGCAGCTCGATAGAGCGCCTGAGCTCCTACGAGCAGTACTTC.

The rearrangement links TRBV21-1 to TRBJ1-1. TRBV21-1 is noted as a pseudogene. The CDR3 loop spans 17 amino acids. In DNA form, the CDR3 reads TGTGCCAGCAGCAAAGAACCGGGGCTATGCATGAACACTGAAGCTTTCTTT. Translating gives CASSKEPGLCMNTEAFF.

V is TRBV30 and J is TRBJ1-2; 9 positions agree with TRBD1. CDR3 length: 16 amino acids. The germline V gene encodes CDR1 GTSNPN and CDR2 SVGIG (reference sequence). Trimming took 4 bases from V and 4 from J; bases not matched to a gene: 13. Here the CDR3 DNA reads TGTGCCTGGAACGTTATTCCGGGACAGGGCCTCTATGGCTACACCTTC. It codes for CAWNVIPGQGLYGYTF.

CDR3 coding DNA: TGTGCCAGCAGTTTACTGAACACAGATACGCAGTATTTT. Residues: CASSLLNTDTQYF. The chain uses TRBV27 and TRBJ2-3; D not resolved. The ends were cut back, 2 bases at V and 2 bases at J, with 5 bases in the middle. There are 13 residues in the CDR3. CDR1 and CDR2 from the germline V gene are MNHEY and SMNVEV (reference sequence).

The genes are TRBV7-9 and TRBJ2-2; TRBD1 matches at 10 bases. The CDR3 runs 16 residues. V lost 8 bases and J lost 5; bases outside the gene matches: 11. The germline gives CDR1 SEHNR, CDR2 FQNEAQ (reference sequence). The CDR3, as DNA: TGTGCCAGCCCAGGGGGGACAGGGGCGAGGACCGGGGAGCTGTTTTTT. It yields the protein CASPGGTGARTGELFF.

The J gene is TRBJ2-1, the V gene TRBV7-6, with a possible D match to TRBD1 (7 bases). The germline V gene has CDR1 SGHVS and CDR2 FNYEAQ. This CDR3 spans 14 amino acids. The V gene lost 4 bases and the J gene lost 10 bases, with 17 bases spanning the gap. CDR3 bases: TGTGCCAGCAGCTCAAATTACAGGGGAGGAGAGCAGTTCTTC. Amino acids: CASSSNYRGGEQFF.

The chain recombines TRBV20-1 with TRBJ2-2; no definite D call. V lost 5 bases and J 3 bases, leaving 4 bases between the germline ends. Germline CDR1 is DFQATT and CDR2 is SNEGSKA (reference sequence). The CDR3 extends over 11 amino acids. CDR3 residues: CSALDTGELFF. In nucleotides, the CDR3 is TGCAGTGCTTTGGACACCGGGGAGCTGTTTTTT.

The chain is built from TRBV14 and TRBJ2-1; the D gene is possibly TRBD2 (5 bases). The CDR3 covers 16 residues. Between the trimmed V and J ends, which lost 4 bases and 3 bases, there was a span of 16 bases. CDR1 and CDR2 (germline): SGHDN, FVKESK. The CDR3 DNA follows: TGTGCCAGCAGCCCTGTTCGACTATCGATCTACAATGAGCAGTTCTTC. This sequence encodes CASSPVRLSIYNEQFF.

The CDR3 DNA follows: TGTGCCAGCAGCTTCCGGGACCGCATCAACTATGGCTACACCTTC. Encoded protein: CASSFRDRINYGYTF. This sequence joins TRBV5-6 and TRBJ1-2; a weak D match, TRBD1 (5 bases). V was cut by 2 bases and J by 2 bases, with 13 bases left in between. CDR1 is SGHDT and CDR2 is YYEEEE in the germline V gene. CDR3 length: 15 residues.

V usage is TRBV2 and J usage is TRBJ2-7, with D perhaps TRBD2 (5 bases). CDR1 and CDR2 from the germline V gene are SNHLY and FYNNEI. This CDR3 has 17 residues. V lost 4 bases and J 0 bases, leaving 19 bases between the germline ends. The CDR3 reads CASSVPLGSGSSYEQYF. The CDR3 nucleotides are TGTGCCAGCAGTGTTCCTCTCGGGTCGGGGAGCTCCTACGAGCAGTACTTC.

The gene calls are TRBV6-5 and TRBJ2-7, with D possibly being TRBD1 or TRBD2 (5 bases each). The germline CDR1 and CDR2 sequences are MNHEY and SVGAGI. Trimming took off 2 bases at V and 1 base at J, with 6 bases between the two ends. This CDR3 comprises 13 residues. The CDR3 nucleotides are TGTGCCAGCAGTTACGGGGGTTCCTACGAGCAGTACTTC. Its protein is CASSYGGSYEQYF.

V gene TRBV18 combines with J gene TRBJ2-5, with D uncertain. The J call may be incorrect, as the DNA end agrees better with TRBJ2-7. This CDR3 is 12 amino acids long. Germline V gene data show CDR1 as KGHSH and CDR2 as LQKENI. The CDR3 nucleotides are TGTGCCAGCTCACCACCGGGTTACGAGCAGTACTTC. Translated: CASSPPGYEQYF.

CDR3 sequence: CASSLSAPYGYTF. DNA for the CDR3: TGTGCCAGCAGTTTATCCGCCCCGTATGGCTACACCTTC. The chain is built from TRBV27 and TRBJ1-2; D is uncertain. With 0 bases removed from V and 5 bases from J, the gap between germline ends came to 7 bases. Per germline, CDR1 MNHEY and CDR2 SMNVEV (reference sequence). The CDR3 contains 13 residues.

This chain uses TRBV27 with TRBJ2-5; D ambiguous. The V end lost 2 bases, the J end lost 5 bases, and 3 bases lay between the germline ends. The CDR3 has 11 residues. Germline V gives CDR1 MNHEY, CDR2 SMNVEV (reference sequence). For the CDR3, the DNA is TGTGCCAGCAGTTTAGGGGAGACCCAGTACTTC. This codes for CASSLGETQYF.

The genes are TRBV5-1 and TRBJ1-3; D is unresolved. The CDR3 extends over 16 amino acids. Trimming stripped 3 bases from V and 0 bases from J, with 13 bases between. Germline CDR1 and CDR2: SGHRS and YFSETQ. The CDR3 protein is CASSSGPGFSGNTIYF. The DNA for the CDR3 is TGCGCCAGCAGCTCGGGCCCTGGGTTCTCTGGAAACACCATATATTTT.

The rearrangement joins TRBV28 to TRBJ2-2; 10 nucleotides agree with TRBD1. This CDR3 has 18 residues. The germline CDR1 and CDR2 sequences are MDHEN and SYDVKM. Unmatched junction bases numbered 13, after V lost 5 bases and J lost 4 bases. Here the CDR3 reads CASSPSEVGQGVTGELFF. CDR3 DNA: TGTGCCAGCAGTCCATCAGAAGTAGGACAGGGGGTCACCGGGGAGCTGTTTTTT.

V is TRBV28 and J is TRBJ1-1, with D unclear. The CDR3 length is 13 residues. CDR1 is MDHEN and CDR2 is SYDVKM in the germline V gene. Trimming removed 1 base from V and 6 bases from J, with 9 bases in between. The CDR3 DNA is TGTGCCAGCAGTTTATCTAGAGCTTCTGAAGCTTTCTTT. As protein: CASSLSRASEAFF.